This TCR beta chain emerged from a study of early T cells in non-severe SARS-CoV-2 infection. Study in general: Whole-blood bulk RNA, unsorted, was sequenced, and chains were unpaired. Study-wide findings and caveats: Matching results from VDJdb favored anti-spike CD8 responses, leaving private and CD4 specificities undetected.

Individual cDNA molecules were tagged with unique molecular identifiers. TCRdb re-called the 5' RACE reads through MiXCR, storing one row per CDR3 protein. This sample has some 80,000 distinct CDR3 sequences, with roughly 12% found just once. There are 17 residues in the CDR3. Germline CDR1 MNHEY, CDR2 SMNVEV (reference sequence). V dropped 5 bases and J dropped 4; count of bases not matched to a gene: 14. Concerning this clonotype: Its antigen is unidentified.

The sequenced sample was whole blood. The sequence came from an adult who was a healthcare worker with PCR-confirmed SARS-CoV-2 infection or an uninfected control (not recorded which). This rearrangement joins TRBV27 to TRBJ2-5; 9 bases are a match to TRBD2. The CDR3 nucleotides read TGTGCCAGCAGTCCCCCATTTAGCGGGAGAAGATCAGAGACCCAGTACTTC. Translating it yields CASSPPFSGRRSETQYF.